This TCR beta chain was documented in a study of blood T cell repertoires in COVID-19. Trimming shortened V by 6 bases and J by 0 bases, and 11 bases separated the two germline ends. Germline CDR1 reads SQVTM; CDR2 reads ANQGSEA. This CDR3 comprises 13 residues. Sequenced by immunoSEQ multiplex PCR; TCRdb stores in-frame clones only, minus some. The data hold under 200,000 clones, with about four fifths observed a single time. This clone is a singleton in its sample. This clonotype originated in a man aged 45-60 years who had recovered from COVID-19. J is TRBJ1-2 and V is TRBV29-1; D might be TRBD1 (6 bases). Sequenced: PBMCs or T cells enriched from blood (not recorded which). The CDR3 loop reads CSVIQGPNYGYTF. DNA for the CDR3: TGCAGCGTGATACAGGGCCCTAACTATGGCTACACCTTC. Filled out from reference TRBV29-1 and TRBJ1-2, the complete variable domain reads SAVISQKPSRDICQRGTSLTIQCQVDSQVTMMFWYRQQPGQSLTLIATANQGSEATYESGFVIDKFPISRPNLTFSTLTVSNMSPEDSSIYLCSVIQGPNYGYTFGSGTRLTVV.